A single sample is the source of the 19 T cell receptor beta chains below, sequenced in a study of identical twins. MiXCR, run by TCRdb on the 5' RACE reads, gives a single entry per CDR3 protein. Here the sample spans more than 400,000 distinct CDR3 sequences, 13% to 15% being singletons. These data also formed part of another study, on yellow fever vaccine responses in identical twins.

Sequenced sample: CD4+ T cells sorted from blood. These receptors came from a woman between 18 and 29 years old in good health.

The chain couples TRBV5-1 to TRBJ2-1, with D perhaps TRBD1 (6 bases). CDR1 and CDR2 (germline): SGHRS, YFSETQ. The CDR3 has 17 residues. The V and J ends lost 1 base and 2 bases respectively, with 16 bases between them. The CDR3 bases are TGCGCCAGCAGCTTGAACCCGACAGGATTCGCCTACAATGAGCAGTTCTTC. Translating gives CASSLNPTGFAYNEQFF.

The rearrangement links TRBV27 to TRBJ2-5; a possible D gene is TRBD2 (6 bases). CDR1 and CDR2 from the germline V gene are MNHEY and SMNVEV (reference sequence). The CDR3 covers 13 residues. V was cut by 3 bases and J by 6 bases, with 11 bases left in between. In DNA form, the CDR3 reads TGTGCCAGCAGTTTGCGGGACTTGAAGACCCAGTACTTC. Translating gives CASSLRDLKTQYF.

This chain links TRBV5-6 with TRBJ2-7; a weak D match, TRBD1 (5 bases). This CDR3 spans 14 amino acids. Germline-derived CDR1 and CDR2 are SGHDT and YYEEEE. V was shortened by 4 bases and J by 1 base, with 12 bases between the two germline ends. CDR3 sequence: CASSKTGSSYEQYV. The DNA of the CDR3 is TGTGCCAGCAGCAAAACAGGATCTTCCTACGAGCAGTACGTC.

This clonotype appeared a few times. The chain uses TRBV5-4 and TRBJ2-4, with D possibly matching TRBD2 (7 bases). Trimming pared 3 bases from V and 0 bases from J, leaving 22 bases between. The CDR3 has 19 amino acids. The germline CDR1 and CDR2 sequences are SGHNT and YYREEE (reference sequence). The CDR3 sequence is CASSSAGFAGALAKNIQYF. The CDR3 DNA sequence: TGTGCCAGCAGCTCCGCGGGGTTCGCGGGGGCTCTAGCCAAAAACATTCAGTACTTC.

The V gene is TRBV7-9, the J gene TRBJ2-3; possible D gene TRBD2, 5 bases. V lost 2 bases and J lost 6, with 9 bases in between. Germline assignment: CDR1 SEHNR and CDR2 FQNEAQ (reference sequence). The CDR3 totals 13 residues. CDR3 bases: TGTGCCAGCAGCTTAAGAGGGTTGGATACGCAGTATTTT. Its translation is CASSLRGLDTQYF.

This chain links TRBV20-1 with TRBJ2-7; D possibly corresponds to TRBD2 (5 bases). The CDR3 contains 12 residues. The V gene's germline CDR1 is DFQATT and CDR2 SNEGSKA (reference sequence). V lost 5 bases to trimming and J lost 3 bases, with 11 bases between them. Written as DNA, the CDR3 is TGCAGTGCTTCGGACTTTCGCTACGAGCAGTACTTC. Translated: CSASDFRYEQYF.

The table lists this clonotype with a few counts. The chain has TRBV10-3 and TRBJ2-1; unclear D gene. Germline CDR1 and CDR2: ENHRY and SYGVKD. Trimming took 8 bases from V and 0 from J, leaving 11 bases between them. CDR3 size: 14 residues. CDR3 residues: CAIQDALSYNEQFF. The DNA of the CDR3 is TGTGCCATCCAAGACGCGCTCTCCTACAATGAGCAGTTCTTC.

For this clonotype: Mismatch with germline at one junction end may stem from a read error. The rearrangement uses TRBV5-6 and TRBJ2-2; possible D gene TRBD2, 6 bases. CDR1 and CDR2 from the germline V gene are SGHDT and YYEEEE. The CDR3 is 13 residues long. In DNA form, the CDR3 reads TGTGCCAGCAGCTTGTCTGGGTCCGGGGGGCTGTTTTTT. Its translation is CASSLSGSGGLFF.

This clonotype came up a few times. The chain is built from TRBV29-1 and TRBJ1-1, with TRBD1 matching over 8 bases. V lost 6 bases to trimming and J lost 5 bases; unmatched junction nucleotides: 5. CDR1 is SQVTM and CDR2 is ANQGSEA in the germline V gene. This CDR3 spans 12 amino acids. CDR3 nucleotide sequence: TGCAGCGTCGACAGGGGAAGAACTGAAGCTTTCTTT. This codes for CSVDRGRTEAFF.

This chain joins TRBV7-9 and TRBJ2-1, with 8 nucleotides matching TRBD1. The CDR3 runs to 14 residues. Trimming removed 4 bases from V and 8 bases from J; junction bases left unmatched: 7. CDR1 is SEHNR, CDR2 FQNEAQ, per germline (reference sequence). This CDR3 is CASSSFDRGDEQFF. In DNA form, the CDR3 reads TGTGCCAGCAGCTCGTTTGACAGGGGCGATGAGCAGTTCTTC. Looking up the rest from reference TRBV7-9 and TRBJ2-1 gives the full variable domain: DTGVSQNPRHKITKRGQNVTFRCDPISEHNRLYWYRQTLGQGPEFLTYFQNEAQLEKSRLLSDRFSAERPKGSFSTLEIQRTEQGDSAMYLCASSSFDRGDEQFFGPGTRLTVL.

This sequence joins TRBV10-3 and TRBJ2-1; either TRBD1 or TRBD2 may fit D (5 bases each). Germline-derived CDR1 and CDR2 are ENHRY and SYGVKD. The V end was cut by 11 bases, the J end by 4 bases, with 15 bases between. The CDR3 contains 13 residues. CDR3 nucleotides: TGTGCCGTACTAGGGGCATCATACAATGAGCAGTTCTTC. Translation: CAVLGASYNEQFF.

This rearrangement joins TRBV29-1 to TRBJ2-1; 9 nucleotides agree with TRBD2. The CDR3 has 14 amino acids. Germline V gene lookup returns CDR1 SQVTM and CDR2 ANQGSEA. V gave up 6 bases and J gave up 8 bases; unmatched junction bases: 11. The CDR3 reads CSVEYSSGTYEQFF. Written as DNA, the CDR3 is TGCAGCGTGGAGTATTCTAGCGGGACCTATGAGCAGTTCTTC.

Only a few counts were recorded for this clonotype. The chain's CDR3 is CASSPRQYTGELFF. CDR3 nucleotide sequence: TGTGCCAGCAGTCCCCGACAGTATACCGGGGAGCTGTTTTTT. The V gene is TRBV12-3 or TRBV12-4, the J gene TRBJ2-2; the D gene is possibly TRBD1 (5 bases). The V end lost 5 bases, the J end lost 5 bases, and 12 bases lay between the germline ends. The CDR3 is 14 residues long.

The chain uses TRBV7-6 and TRBJ2-3; D is uncertain. The V gene lost 0 bases and the J gene lost 4 bases, with 11 bases spanning the gap. The length of the CDR3 is 15 residues. Germline CDR1 reads SGHVS; CDR2 reads FNYEAQ. This CDR3 is CASSLARSRADTQYF. The CDR3 region has the DNA TGTGCCAGCAGCTTAGCCCGGTCTCGGGCAGATACGCAGTATTTT.

In its sample, this clonotype was seen many times. This chain connects TRBV20-1 to TRBJ2-7; 7 nucleotides align to TRBD1. Germline V lookup: CDR1 DFQATT, CDR2 SNEGSKA (reference sequence). V shed 3 bases and J 2 bases; nucleotides not matched to a gene: 4. The CDR3 has 13 amino acids. For the CDR3, the DNA is TGCAGTGCTAGCCCGACAGGGACCTACGAGCAGTACGTC. Translating it yields CSASPTGTYEQYV.

CDR3 protein: CASHKGGMSYNEQFF. CDR3 DNA: TGTGCCAGCCATAAGGGGGGTATGTCCTACAATGAGCAGTTCTTC. The genes are TRBV28 and TRBJ2-1; D might be TRBD1 or TRBD2, each matching 6 bases. The CDR3 is made up of 15 amino acids. CDR1 and CDR2 (germline): MDHEN, SYDVKM. Trimming left V 8 bases short and J 1 base short, with 15 bases between.

This clonotype was observed a few times. This CDR3 is CASSPWTSSKNTDTQYF. The CDR3, as DNA: TGTGCCAGCAGCCCTTGGACTAGTTCAAAAAACACAGATACGCAGTATTTT. This chain joins TRBV11-1 and TRBJ2-3; 7 bases agree with TRBD2. Germline CDR1 is SGHAT and CDR2 is FQDESV (reference sequence). V gave up 5 bases and J gave up 2 bases; unmatched junction bases: 13. The CDR3 is 17 amino acids.

This clonotype has a handful of counts. The chain links TRBV28 to TRBJ2-7; 8 bases fit TRBD1. The germline V gene encodes CDR1 MDHEN and CDR2 SYDVKM. There are 15 residues in the CDR3. The V segment lost 2 bases and the J segment 3 bases; nucleotides outside the gene matches: 6. The CDR3 sequence: CASSLGATGDYEQYV. The CDR3 DNA is TGTGCCAGCAGTTTAGGGGCGACAGGGGACTACGAGCAGTACGTC.

The rearrangement uses TRBV7-2 and TRBJ1-5; D possibly corresponds to TRBD1 (6 bases). CDR1 and CDR2 (germline): SGHTA, FQGNSA. The V end lost 0 bases, the J end lost 7 bases, and 13 bases lay between the germline ends. The CDR3 consists of 15 residues. The CDR3 spells CASSLALGAGQPQHF. CDR3 nucleotide sequence: TGTGCCAGCAGCTTAGCTCTGGGGGCAGGACAGCCCCAGCATTTT.